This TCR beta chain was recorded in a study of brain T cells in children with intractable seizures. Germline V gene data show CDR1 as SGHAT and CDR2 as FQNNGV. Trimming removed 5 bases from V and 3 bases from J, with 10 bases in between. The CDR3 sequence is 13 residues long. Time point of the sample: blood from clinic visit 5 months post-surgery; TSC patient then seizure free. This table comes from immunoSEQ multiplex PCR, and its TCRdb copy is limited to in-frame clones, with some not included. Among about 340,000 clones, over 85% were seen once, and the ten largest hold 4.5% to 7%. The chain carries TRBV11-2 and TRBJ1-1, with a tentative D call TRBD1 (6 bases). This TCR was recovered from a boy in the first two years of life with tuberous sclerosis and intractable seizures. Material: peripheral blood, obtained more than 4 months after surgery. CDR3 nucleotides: TGTGCCAGCAGCGGGACAACATACACTGAAGCTTTCTTT. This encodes CASSGTTYTEAFF.